The clone carrying this TCR beta chain was counted many times. UMIs were added to TCR cDNA along with a universal primer site when it was made by 5'RACE template switching. One entry per CDR3 protein, called by TCRdb with MiXCR from the 5' RACE reads. Of about 45,000 distinct CDR3 sequences in the sample, 6.8% are singletons; the top ten hold over 14%. The V and J ends lost 2 bases and 5 bases respectively, with 10 bases between them. The CDR3 has 14 residues. These data are taken from a study of T cells after yellow fever vaccination. Study-level findings and limits: Once the booster was given, most primary-vaccination clones reappeared, at approximately 97% for CD4 and around 90% for CD8. Contaminating bulk clonotypes could be abundant in FACS-sorted repertoires.

This sample comprised CD8+ T cells not binding an NS4B(214-222) dextramer, sorted from PBMCs, obtained 45 days after the yellow fever booster vaccination. The V and J genes are TRBV12-3 or TRBV12-4 and TRBJ2-1; D is ambiguous. This TCR was sampled from a man in his thirties or forties who received the YFV17D yellow fever vaccine. CDR3 sequence reads: CASSLRVVDNEQFF. In nucleotides, the CDR3 is TGTGCCAGCAGTTTAAGGGTGGTTGACAATGAGCAGTTCTTC.